This T cell receptor beta chain was retrieved from a study of shared clonotypes between healthy human individuals. The study, taken as a whole, reports: Sorted-subset sequencing, rarefaction showed, was incomplete despite large depth. As a rule, naive subsets had a larger estimated richness than memory subsets.

Selected positively for CCR7 and CD45RO-negative, naive CD8 cells excluded terminally differentiated effector memory CD45RA+ cells. A note on this clone: Its antigen is not known.

CDR3 length: 13 amino acids. Germline V gene data show CDR1 as MGHRA and CDR2 as YSYEKL. Here immunoSEQ multiplex PCR was the method, and the copy in TCRdb shows in-frame clones only, minus some. The profile shows some 2.1 million clones, 93% of them singletons. This chain uses TRBV4-1 with TRBJ2-1; 9 nucleotides agree with TRBD2. This receptor was obtained from a man between 18 and 29 years old in good health. Some clones in this sample may be carry-over from other donors' samples. Sequencing was carried out using naive CD8+ T cells from PBMCs. CDR3 sequence (DNA): TGCGCTACCAGGTCTAGCGGGATTGGTGAGCAGTTCTTC. This translates into CATRSSGIGEQFF.